The 21 T cell receptor beta chains reported below all come from one sample, sequenced in a study of blood T cell repertoires in COVID-19. The repertoire was sequenced with immunoSEQ multiplex PCR; TCRdb's copy has only in-frame clones and lacks some. The data show roughly 500,000 clones, approximately 90% seen once. Sequencing was performed on PBMCs or T cells enriched from blood (not recorded which). The receptors derive from a woman aged 40 to 50 who had recovered from COVID-19.

The gene calls are TRBV12-3 or TRBV12-4 and TRBJ2-7; D remains unclear. The ends were cut back, 2 bases at V and 7 bases at J, with 6 bases in the middle. This CDR3 spans 11 amino acids. The CDR3 loop reads CASSLTREQYF. In DNA, the CDR3 is TGTGCCAGCAGTTTAACGCGGGAGCAGTACTTC.

This clone is a singleton in its sample. The chain combines TRBV11-2 with TRBJ1-2; TRBD1 aligns across 7 bases. There are 15 residues in the CDR3. Germline CDR1 SGHAT, CDR2 FQNNGV. J gave up 5 bases and V 1 base, and 7 bases lay outside the gene matches. The CDR3 here is CASSLGFGDRYGYTF. CDR3 coding DNA: TGTGCCAGCAGCTTAGGGTTCGGGGACAGATATGGCTACACCTTC.

The V and J genes are TRBV23-1 and TRBJ1-2; the D gene is possibly TRBD1 (6 bases). TRBV23-1 is filed as an ORF, its function uncertain. This CDR3 has 17 amino acids. Trimming removed 0 bases from V and 1 base from J, with 15 bases in between. The CDR3 protein is CASSQSRGHQLNYGYTF. The CDR3 DNA is TGCGCCAGCAGTCAATCGAGGGGACACCAACTTAACTATGGCTACACCTTC.

CDR3 coding DNA: TGTGCCAGTAAAGCTAAGCGGACGAACACCGGGGAGCTGTTTTTT. Protein: CASKAKRTNTGELFF. The chain joins TRBV19 to TRBJ2-2, with D perhaps TRBD2 (5 bases). The V and J ends lost 7 bases and 0 bases respectively, with 12 bases between them. Germline values: CDR1 LNHDA, CDR2 SQIVND (reference sequence). The CDR3 contains 15 residues.

The chain carries TRBV6-5 and TRBJ2-7, with TRBD1 matching 8 bases. V lost 8 bases to trimming and J lost 3 bases; unmatched junction nucleotides: 0. The CDR3 spans 11 residues. Germline V gives CDR1 MNHEY, CDR2 SVGAGI. The CDR3 DNA reads as TGTGCCAGCGACAGGGGCTACGAGCAGTACTTC. Its protein product is CASDRGYEQYF.

The chain recombines TRBV4-2 with TRBJ2-4; TRBD1 agrees at 7 bases. The V gene's germline CDR1 is LGHNA and CDR2 YNFKEQ. After removal of 0 bases from V and 8 bases from J, the junction contained 7 bases not matched to a gene. This CDR3 spans 15 amino acids. The CDR3: CASSQETDRSHIQYF. The DNA for the CDR3 is TGTGCCAGCAGCCAAGAGACGGACAGGTCGCACATTCAGTACTTC.

The V call is TRBV19, the J call TRBJ2-7; the D gene is possibly TRBD1 (6 bases). The CDR3 is 13 residues long. V shed 6 bases and J shed 2 bases, with 11 bases lying between them. Germline values: CDR1 LNHDA, CDR2 SQIVND (reference sequence). The CDR3 is CASSAGAAYEQYF. The DNA for the CDR3 is TGTGCCAGTAGCGCAGGGGCTGCCTACGAGCAGTACTTC.

This sequence joins TRBV15 and TRBJ2-1, with TRBD2 matching 11 bases. This CDR3 has 18 amino acids. CDR1 and CDR2 from the germline V gene are LNHNV and YYDKDF (reference sequence). J was trimmed by 4 bases and V by 0 bases; bases with no gene match: 8. As DNA, the CDR3 is TGTGCCACCAGCAGAGATGCGATAGCGGGAGGGATATACAATGAGCAGTTCTTC. This encodes CATSRDAIAGGIYNEQFF.

This chain connects TRBV20-1 to TRBJ2-1; weak D call: TRBD2 (6 bases). This CDR3 is built from 15 residues. V was clipped by 3 bases and J by 0 bases, with 12 bases between them. Germline-derived CDR1 and CDR2 are DFQATT and SNEGSKA (reference sequence). In DNA, the CDR3 is TGCAGTGCTAGTCCTAGCGCCACCTCCTACAATGAGCAGTTCTTC. Translating gives CSASPSATSYNEQFF.

The chain combines TRBV7-2 with TRBJ1-6, with D perhaps TRBD1 (6 bases). Trimming took 1 base from V and 8 from J, leaving 9 bases between them. Germline V CDR1 and CDR2: SGHTA, FQGNSA. The CDR3 contains 14 residues. CDR3 DNA: TGTGCCAGCAGCTTAGGACAGGTGTATTCACCCCTCCACTTT. Translated: CASSLGQVYSPLHF.

The V gene is TRBV3-1 (or the pseudogene TRBV3-2), the J gene TRBJ2-3, with D perhaps TRBD1 (6 bases). CDR3 size: 16 residues. Trimming left V 4 bases short and J 0 bases short, with 14 bases between. CDR1 and CDR2 (germline): LGHDT, YNNKEL (reference sequence). CDR3 bases: TGTGCCAGCAGCCCTGGACAGTCTCTTAGCACAGATACGCAGTATTTT. Residues: CASSPGQSLSTDTQYF.

This clone was counted once. V usage is TRBV7-2 and J usage is TRBJ2-7; D unclear. With 3 bases removed from V and 4 bases from J, the gap between germline ends came to 13 bases. The germline V gene encodes CDR1 SGHTA and CDR2 FQGNSA. The CDR3 extends over 14 amino acids. DNA of the CDR3: TGTGCCAGCAGCTTTGTCCATGTTTTTTACGAGCAGTACTTC. Translation gives CASSFVHVFYEQYF.

V is TRBV28 and J is TRBJ2-5; D may be TRBD2 (5 bases). This CDR3 comprises 11 residues. The V and J ends lost 8 bases and 3 bases respectively, with 7 bases between them. Germline CDR1 MDHEN, CDR2 SYDVKM. The DNA for the CDR3 is TGTGCCAGCCGAGGGAAAGAGACCCAGTACTTC. This translates into CASRGKETQYF.

This clone was seen just once. The chain joins TRBV5-1 to TRBJ2-4, with 12 bases matching TRBD2. This CDR3 has 19 residues. The junction had 14 bases not matched to a gene; V was cut back by 7 bases and J by 0 bases. Germline V lookup: CDR1 SGHRS, CDR2 YFSETQ. Here the CDR3 DNA reads TGCGCCAGCCCCTTCGGACTAGCGGGGAACCCCAAAGCCAAAAACATTCAGTACTTC. It encodes CASPFGLAGNPKAKNIQYF.

V is TRBV10-1 and J is TRBJ2-1, with 9 bases fitting TRBD1. The CDR3 is 15 residues long. Trimming took 6 bases from V and 2 from J; bases not matched to a gene: 5. CDR1 and CDR2 from the germline V gene are WNHNN and SYGVQD (reference sequence). CDR3 in amino acids: CASSKTGGPYNEQFF. The CDR3 DNA sequence: TGCGCCAGCAGCAAAACAGGGGGCCCCTACAATGAGCAGTTCTTC.

The rearrangement joins TRBV3-1 (or the pseudogene TRBV3-2) to TRBJ2-1; D unclear. Germline values: CDR1 LGHDT, CDR2 YNNKEL (reference sequence). V shed 0 bases and J shed 0 bases, with 9 bases lying between them. CDR3 length equals 16 residues. CDR3 in amino acids: CASSQDLVSSYNEQFF. Here the CDR3 DNA reads TGTGCCAGCAGCCAAGATCTGGTGAGCTCCTACAATGAGCAGTTCTTC.

V and J are TRBV27 and TRBJ1-2; no definite D call. Germline assignment: CDR1 MNHEY and CDR2 SMNVEV (reference sequence). The V and J ends lost 6 bases and 0 bases respectively, with 11 bases between them. This CDR3 contains 14 residues. The CDR3, as DNA: TGTGCCAGCAGAACGGGGAGAGCTAACTATGGCTACACCTTC. It yields the protein CASRTGRANYGYTF.

The chain links TRBV27 to TRBJ2-5, with D unresolved. Germline CDR1 is MNHEY and CDR2 is SMNVEV (reference sequence). The CDR3 runs 15 residues. The V end was cut by 6 bases, the J end by 5 bases, with 19 bases between. The CDR3 nucleotides read TGTGCCAGCAGATCCAAAGGTCTAGTCCGCGAGACCCAGTACTTC. Translation gives CASRSKGLVRETQYF.

This chain uses TRBV30 with TRBJ2-2; D ambiguous. Trimming took off 4 bases at V and 10 bases at J, with 10 bases between the two ends. Germline CDR1 GTSNPN, CDR2 SVGIG (reference sequence). CDR3 length: 11 residues. This chain's CDR3 is CAWTYNSELFF. For the CDR3, the DNA is TGTGCCTGGACGTACAATTCGGAGCTGTTTTTT.

The chain has TRBV9 and TRBJ2-2, with 12 bases matching TRBD2. Germline CDR1 SGDLS, CDR2 YYNGEE. J lost 4 bases, V lost 0 bases, and 1 base had no gene match. The CDR3 loop spans 16 amino acids. The CDR3 region has the DNA TGTGCCAGCAGCGTAGGACTAGCGGGAGTCACCGGGGAGCTGTTTTTT. It translates to CASSVGLAGVTGELFF.

V gene TRBV7-9 combines with J gene TRBJ2-7; TRBD1 agrees at 8 bases. The CDR3 covers 14 residues. Germline V gene sequence: CDR1 SEHNR, CDR2 FQNEAQ (reference sequence). Losses at the gene ends were 5 bases for V and 2 bases for J; bases not matched to a gene: 5. This CDR3 reads CASSTIQGAYEQYF. CDR3 DNA sequence: TGTGCCAGCAGCACGATACAGGGGGCCTACGAGCAGTACTTC.